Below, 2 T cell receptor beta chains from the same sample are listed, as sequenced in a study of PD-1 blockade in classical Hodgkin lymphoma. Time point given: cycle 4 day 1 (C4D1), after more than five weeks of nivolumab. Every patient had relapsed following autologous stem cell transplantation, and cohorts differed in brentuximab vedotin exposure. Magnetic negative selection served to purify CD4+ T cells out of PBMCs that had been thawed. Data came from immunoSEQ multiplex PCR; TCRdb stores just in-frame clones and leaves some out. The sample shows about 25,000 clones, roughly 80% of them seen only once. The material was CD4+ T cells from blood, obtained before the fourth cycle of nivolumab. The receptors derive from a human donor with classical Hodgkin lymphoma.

DNA for the CDR3: TGTGCCAGCAGTTACGACCCCGGGGCTGGGAATTCACCCCTCCACTTT. It specifies CASSYDPGAGNSPLHF. V is TRBV6-6 and J is TRBJ1-6; D perhaps matches TRBD1 (5 bases). The CDR3 contains 16 residues. CDR1 and CDR2 from the germline V gene are MNHNY and SVGAGI (reference sequence). Trimming stripped 2 bases from V and 7 bases from J, with 15 bases between.

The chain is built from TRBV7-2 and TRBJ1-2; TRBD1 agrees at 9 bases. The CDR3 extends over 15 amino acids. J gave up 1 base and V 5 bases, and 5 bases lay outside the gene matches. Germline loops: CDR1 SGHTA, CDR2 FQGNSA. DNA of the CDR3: TGTGCCAGCAGCCAGACGACAGGGGGTAACTATGGCTACACCTTC. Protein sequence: CASSQTTGGNYGYTF.